This is a list of T cell receptor beta chains from one sample in a study of T cell repertoires in cytomegalovirus infection. TCRdb re-analysed the reads in MiXCR, keeping a single row per CDR3 protein. Altogether tens of thousands of distinct CDR3 sequences are present, approximately 3.6% being singletons, with the ten largest covering approximately 20%. The material sequenced was PBMCs. These receptors were taken from a human donor in good health (CMV status not recorded). Some clones in this sample may be carry-over from other donors' samples. Both conserved end residues are part of each CDR3. A D gene is named only where the DNA matches it firmly. A clone size is listed for some rows: how often the clone was seen (once, few, many), or a class if it is expanded.

J gene | V gene | D gene | clone size | CDR3 length | CDR3 DNA | CDR3 protein
TRBJ2-3 | TRBV7-2 | NA | many | 15 | TGTGCCAGCAGCTTAGAAGTAGGGAGGGGGGATACGCAGTATTTT | CASSLEVGRGDTQYF
TRBJ1-2 | TRBV7-2 | TRBD1 | many | 13 | TGTGCCAGCAGCCTTGGGACAGCAGTGACCAGCACCTTC | CASSLGTAVTSTF
TRBJ2-5 | TRBV7-6 | TRBD2 | many | 16 | TGTGCCAGCAGCTCCCTAGCTGCGGGAGCGGGAGAGACCCAGTACTTC | CASSSLAAGAGETQYF
TRBJ2-1 | TRBV7-2 | NA | many | 15 | TGTGCCAGCAGCTTAGCGGGTCCTTCCTACAATGAGCAGTTCTTC | CASSLAGPSYNEQFF
TRBJ1-1 | TRBV19 | NA | few | 14 | TGTGCCAGTAGTATGGTGGCCCCAACCGGCGAAGCTTTCTTT | CASSMVAPTGEAFF
TRBJ1-5 | TRBV12-3/TRBV12-4 | NA | many | 16 | TGTGCCAGCAGTTTAGCTCAGGGGTCGGACAATCAGCCCCAGCATTTT | CASSLAQGSDNQPQHF
TRBJ1-5 | TRBV28 | TRBD1 | many | 16 | TGTGCCAGCGGTTCGGGGGACAGGGCGGACAATCAGCCCCAGCATTTT | CASGSGDRADNQPQHF
TRBJ1-2 | TRBV7-2 | NA | many | 15 | TGTGCCAGCAGCTTGGGGTCCGGGGGAAACTATGGCTACACCTTC | CASSLGSGGNYGYTF
TRBJ2-3 | TRBV7-9 | NA | many | 12 | TGTGCCAGCAGCTTAGCGCTAGATACGCAGTATTTT | CASSLALDTQYF
TRBJ1-1 | TRBV7-8 | NA | many | 20 | TGTGCCAGCAGCTTTTTTAGGGATGACAGCAGTTATAAAATGAACACTGAAGCTTTCTTT | CASSFFRDDSSYKMNTEAFF
TRBJ2-2 | TRBV29-1 | TRBD1 | few | 12 | TGCAGCGGAGGGGGCAACACCGGGGAGCTGTTTTTT | CSGGGNTGELFF
TRBJ1-2 | TRBV7-9 | NA | many | 12 | TGTGCCAGCAGCGTTACAAGGTTTGGCTACACCTTC | CASSVTRFGYTF
TRBJ2-5 | TRBV7-8 | NA | many | 13 | TGTGCCAGCAGCTTACGCAGATGGGAGACCCAGTACTTC | CASSLRRWETQYF
TRBJ1-6 | TRBV7-3 | NA | many | 16 | TGTGCCAGCAGCTTGACAGGATCTAACTATAATTCACCCCTCCACTTT | CASSLTGSNYNSPLHF
TRBJ2-5 | TRBV7-7 | TRBD1 | many | 13 | TGTGCTAGCAGCTACGGGACAGCGGAGACCCAGTACTTC | CASSYGTAETQYF
TRBJ1-5 | TRBV5-5 | NA | many | 13 | TGTGCCAGCAGCTTGTCCCTGCTCCAGCCCCAGCATTTT | CASSLSLLQPQHF
TRBJ2-1 | TRBV6-2/TRBV6-3 | NA | many | 14 | TGTGCCAGCAGTTACAGAACCCAAAGCTGGGGGCAGTTCTTC | CASSYRTQSWGQFF
TRBJ2-1 | TRBV7-2 | NA | many | 15 | TGTGCCAGCAGCAAGCGCCGGGACTCCTACAATGAGCAGTTCTTC | CASSKRRDSYNEQFF
TRBJ1-5 | TRBV28 | TRBD1 | many | 15 | TGTGCCAGCAGTTCAGGGGGGTATAGCAATCAGCCCCAGCATTTT | CASSSGGYSNQPQHF
TRBJ2-4 | TRBV12-3/TRBV12-4 | NA | many | 12 | TGTGCCAGCAGTTTCTATCAAAACATTCAGTACTTC | CASSFYQNIQYF
TRBJ2-1 | TRBV28 | TRBD2 | many | 14 | TGTGCCAGCAAGACTAGCGGGAGCTTCGGGGAGCAGTTCTTC | CASKTSGSFGEQFF
TRBJ1-5 | TRBV7-2 | TRBD1 | many | 15 | TGTGCCAGCAGTCCACAGACAGGGAGCGATCAGCCCCAGCATTTT | CASSPQTGSDQPQHF
TRBJ1-3 | TRBV30 | NA | many | 12 | TGTGCCTGGAGTGACTCCTGGAACACCATATATTTT | CAWSDSWNTIYF
TRBJ2-2 | TRBV20-1 | NA | many | 12 | TGCAGTGCTAGGATTGGGATTGGGGAGCTGTTTTTT | CSARIGIGELFF
TRBJ2-1 | TRBV20-1 | NA | many | 11 | TGCAGTGGGGGCCGAGACAATGAGCAGTTCTTC | CSGGRDNEQFF
TRBJ2-7 | TRBV7-2 | TRBD1 | many | 16 | TGTGCCAGCAGCTTAGACAGGGGGTATGGTTCGGGCGAGCAGTACTTC | CASSLDRGYGSGEQYF
TRBJ2-7 | TRBV20-1 | NA | many | 10 | TGCAGTACCGGAAGGGACGAGCAGTACTTC | CSTGRDEQYF
TRBJ2-1 | TRBV7-3 | NA | many | 13 | TGTGCCAGCAGCAAAGGGGTAGGGCATGAGCAGTTCTTC | CASSKGVGHEQFF
TRBJ2-1 | TRBV4-1 | NA | many | 15 | TGCGCCAGCAGCCATGTTTCAAGCTCCTACAATGAGCAGTTCTTC | CASSHVSSSYNEQFF
TRBJ2-7 | TRBV7-2 | NA | many | 13 | TGTGCCAGCACGCCTGCGGCCCCTTACGAGCAGTACTTC | CASTPAAPYEQYF
TRBJ1-2 | TRBV28 | NA | many | 12 | TGTGCCACGCATACCTTGGTTGGAGGCTACACCTTC | CATHTLVGGYTF
TRBJ1-1 | TRBV7-2 | NA | many | 13 | TGTGCCAGCAGCTTACAGGTTTCCACTGAAGCTTTCTTT | CASSLQVSTEAFF
TRBJ2-1 | TRBV4-3 | NA | many | 11 | TGCGCCAGCGGACAGTACAATGAGCAGTTCTTC | CASGQYNEQFF
TRBJ1-2 | TRBV20-1 | NA | many | 13 | TGCAGTGCTAGGTGGAGGGATAACTATGGCTACACCTTC | CSARWRDNYGYTF
TRBJ2-5 | TRBV28 | TRBD2 | many | 14 | TGTGCCAGCGGAATGGCGGGGGGACAAGAGACCCAGTACTTC | CASGMAGGQETQYF
TRBJ1-3 | TRBV7-2 | NA | many | 16 | TGTGCCAGCAGCTTTGGGGGGACAAACTCTGGAAACACCATATATTTT | CASSFGGTNSGNTIYF
TRBJ1-2 | TRBV7-2 | NA | many | 15 | TGTGCCAGCAGCCCCCAGGGCCCGGATTTGGGTGGCTACACCTTC | CASSPQGPDLGGYTF
TRBJ2-7 | TRBV11-3 | NA | many | 13 | TGTGCCAGCAGCTTAGAGGAGAACTACGAGCAGTACTTC | CASSLEENYEQYF
TRBJ2-3 | TRBV7-6 | NA | many | 14 | TGTGCCAGCACCCGGTGGAGCGAAACAGATACGCAGTATTTT | CASTRWSETDTQYF
TRBJ2-7 | TRBV7-6 | TRBD1 | many | 14 | TGTGCCAGCAGCTCGGGACAGGGATTGGACGAGCAGTACTTC | CASSSGQGLDEQYF
TRBJ1-3 | TRBV7-9 | NA | NA | 16 | TGTGCCAGCAGCTTAGAACTCGGGTACTCTGGAAACACCATATATTTT | CASSLELGYSGNTIYF
TRBJ1-5 | TRBV19 | TRBD1 | many | 15 | TGTGCCAGTAGTATGGGGCAGGGGGCGGCTCAGCCCCAGCATTTT | CASSMGQGAAQPQHF
TRBJ1-1 | TRBV6-1 | NA | many | 15 | TGTGCCAGCAGTGAAGATATGTACCGACGGGAAGAAGCTTTCTTT | CASSEDMYRREEAFF
TRBJ1-1 | TRBV12-3/TRBV12-4 | NA | many | 12 | TGTGCCAGCAGTTTGAAGAACACTGAAGCTTTCTTT | CASSLKNTEAFF
TRBJ2-1 | TRBV5-1 | NA | many | 15 | TGCGCCAGCAGGGAGGGGATACAGCGATACAATGAGCAGTTCTTC | CASREGIQRYNEQFF
TRBJ1-1 | TRBV19 | NA | many | 14 | TGTGCCAGTAGTGATGGGTCCAAGGCCACTGAAGCTTTCTTT | CASSDGSKATEAFF
TRBJ2-1 | TRBV7-2 | NA | many | 11 | TGTGCCAGCAGCTTAGCCTTTGAGCAGTTCTTC | CASSLAFEQFF
TRBJ2-1 | TRBV7-9 | TRBD2 | many | 14 | TGTGCCAGCAGCTTTAGCGGGCCGACAAATGAGCAGTTCTTC | CASSFSGPTNEQFF
TRBJ2-7 | TRBV14 | NA | many | 14 | TGTGCCAGCAGCCAAGTGATGGGTCACCTGGGGCAGTACTTC | CASSQVMGHLGQYF
TRBJ2-7 | TRBV7-9 | NA | many | 13 | TGTGCCAGCAGCTTAGCGCATGCTGGTGAGCAGTACTTC | CASSLAHAGEQYF
TRBJ2-1 | TRBV11-1 | TRBD2 | many | 14 | TGTGCCAGCAGCTTGGGACTAGCGGGGGCCGAGCAGTTCTTC | CASSLGLAGAEQFF
TRBJ2-4 | TRBV5-4 | TRBD2 | many | 15 | TGTGCCAGCAGCCCTGGGACTAGCGGAAAAAACATTCAGTACTTC | CASSPGTSGKNIQYF
TRBJ2-5 | TRBV7-6 | TRBD2 | many | 15 | TGTGCCAGCAGTTGGACTAGCGGGTTTCGAGAGACCCAGTACTTC | CASSWTSGFRETQYF